This T cell receptor beta chain was identified during a study of early T cells in non-severe SARS-CoV-2 infection. Study-wide points: VDJdb matches were skewed toward anti-spike CD8 T cell responses.

Each single cDNA molecule received a unique molecular identifier. A single record per CDR3 protein comes from TCRdb applying MiXCR to the 5' RACE reads. The data show tens of thousands of distinct CDR3 sequences, over 4.5% seen once. The table lists this clonotype with many counts. Its antigen is not identified. Trimming removed 7 bases at V and 2 bases at J, with 22 bases between. The germline gives CDR1 SGHRS, CDR2 YFSETQ. This CDR3 comprises 16 residues. The TCR comes from an adult who was a healthcare worker with PCR-confirmed SARS-CoV-2 infection or an uninfected control (not recorded which). Source material: whole blood. V gene TRBV5-1 combines with J gene TRBJ2-7; D is perhaps TRBD2 (5 bases). The CDR3 protein is CASAADRRTGAYEQYF. In DNA form, the CDR3 reads TGCGCCAGCGCGGCCGACCGCCGGACTGGAGCCTACGAGCAGTACTTC.